This is a list of T cell receptor beta chains from one sample in a study of cytomegalovirus exposure and HLA in healthy donors. The method was immunoSEQ multiplex PCR; TCRdb's version includes in-frame clones alone and lacks a portion of them. The data show over 130,000 clones, with roughly 79% seen just once and 1.4% to 1.5% held by the top ten. Specimen: PBMCs. These receptors were obtained from a man aged 25-45 years in good health and CMV-seropositive. Both conserved end residues are part of each CDR3. The D gene is left open where the match is weak. Size is stated for part of the rows, as once, few or many counts, or as a class when the clone is expanded.

CDR3 protein	CDR3 DNA	D gene	V gene	J gene	clone size
CASTPGQGRAYNEQFF	TGTGCCAGTACCCCGGGACAGGGGAGAGCCTACAATGAGCAGTTCTTC	TRBD1	TRBV19	TRBJ2-1	NA
CASSELGAGRDYEQYF	TGTGCCAGCAGTGAATTGGGGGCCGGCAGAGACTACGAGCAGTACTTC	NA	TRBV25-1	TRBJ2-7	NA
CASSQGQGYGYTF	TGTGCCAGCAGCCAAGGACAGGGGTATGGCTACACCTTC	TRBD1	TRBV7-2	TRBJ1-2	NA
CASSFSGTGETQYF	TGTGCCAGCAGCTTTTCCGGGACAGGGGAGACCCAGTACTTC	TRBD1	TRBV5-6	TRBJ2-5	NA
CASSLWLAGAQETQYF	TGTGCCAGCAGCTTATGGCTAGCGGGAGCCCAAGAGACCCAGTACTTC	TRBD2	TRBV7-9	TRBJ2-5	NA
CASSIDIRRSLVNTGELFF	TGTGCCAGTAGTATAGATATAAGACGGTCACTAGTAAACACCGGGGAGCTGTTTTTT	NA	TRBV19	TRBJ2-2	NA
CASSGQSGGSYEQYF	TGTGCCAGCAGCGGCCAATCCGGGGGCTCCTACGAGCAGTACTTC	NA	TRBV9	TRBJ2-7	NA
CASSLLAMTYTDTQYF	TGTGCCAGCAGTCTACTAGCGATGACTTACACAGATACGCAGTATTTT	TRBD2	TRBV27	TRBJ2-3	NA
CASSLTGGSADTQYF	TGTGCCAGCAGCTTAACGGGGGGGAGCGCAGATACGCAGTATTTT	TRBD2	TRBV7-3	TRBJ2-3	NA
CASSTATGLNTEAFF	TGTGCCAGCAGCACTGCGACAGGGTTGAACACTGAAGCTTTCTTT	TRBD1	TRBV6-6	TRBJ1-1	NA
CASSPPGGGVRELFF	TGCGCCAGCAGCCCCCCCGGGGGGGGTGTGAGGGAGCTGTTTTTT	TRBD2	TRBV4-1	TRBJ2-2	NA
CASSEAWQGVVKLFF	TGTGCCAGCAGTGAAGCATGGCAGGGGGTTGTAAAACTGTTTTTT	TRBD1	TRBV6-1	TRBJ1-4	NA
CASSFQRGITDTQYF	TGTGCCAGCAGCTTTCAGCGGGGGATCACAGATACGCAGTATTTT	TRBD2	TRBV7-2	TRBJ2-3	NA
CASSSPGLTYEQYF	TGCGCCAGCAGCTCTCCGGGACTGACCTACGAGCAGTACTTC	NA	TRBV5-1	TRBJ2-7	NA
CASSQDRTYEQYF	TGTGCCAGCAGCCAAGACAGGACCTACGAGCAGTACTTC	NA	TRBV14	TRBJ2-7	NA
CASSSTAGTGLNTEAFF	TGTGCCAGCAGTTCAACAGCCGGGACAGGGCTGAACACTGAAGCTTTCTTT	TRBD1	TRBV5-4	TRBJ1-1	once
CASSYSMREQYF	TGTGCCAGCAGCTACTCTATGAGGGAGCAGTACTTC	NA	TRBV28	TRBJ2-7	NA
CASSFDRGLDAFF	TGTGCCAGCAGTTTTGACAGGGGGCTGGACGCTTTCTTT	TRBD1	TRBV28	TRBJ1-1	NA
CASGGDGVYNEQFF	TGTGCCAGCGGAGGGGACGGGGTATACAATGAGCAGTTCTTC	NA	TRBV2	TRBJ2-1	NA
CASSLLGTGLNGYTF	TGTGCCAGCAGTTTACTCGGGACAGGGTTAAATGGCTACACCTTC	TRBD1	TRBV27	TRBJ1-2	NA
CSTSGQMNTEAFF	TGCAGCACCTCAGGACAGATGAACACTGAAGCTTTCTTT	NA	TRBV29-1	TRBJ1-1	NA
CASSLSEPYPRGYTF	TGTGCCAGCTCACTAAGCGAGCCTTATCCTAGGGGCTACACCTTC	NA	TRBV18	TRBJ1-2	NA
CASSSQGTNEKLFF	TGTGCCAGCAGCTCACAGGGGACTAATGAAAAACTGTTTTTT	TRBD1	TRBV7-8	TRBJ1-4	few
CASSLPSGRRVANEQFF	TGTGCCAGCAGCTTACCCAGCGGGAGGCGGGTAGCCAATGAGCAGTTCTTC	TRBD2	TRBV7-9	TRBJ2-1	NA
CASSRVQGPDTEAFF	TGTGCCAGCTCACGCGTACAGGGGCCGGACACTGAAGCTTTCTTT	TRBD1	TRBV18	TRBJ1-1	NA
CASSPGGGAVETQYF	TGTGCCAGTAGTCCCGGCGGGGGGGCGGTAGAGACCCAGTACTTC	TRBD2	TRBV19	TRBJ2-5	few
CASKENRGGETQYF	TGTGCCAGCAAAGAAAACAGGGGAGGCGAGACCCAGTACTTC	NA	TRBV2	TRBJ2-5	NA
CASSSDSSETQYF	TGTGCCAGCAGCTCCGACAGTTCGGAGACCCAGTACTTC	NA	TRBV7-9	TRBJ2-5	few
CASSLHRRLSEQFF	TGTGCCAGCAGCTTACATAGGCGGCTAAGTGAGCAGTTCTTC	NA	TRBV7-2	TRBJ2-1	NA
CAISEDKDSLNQPQHF	TGTGCCATCAGTGAGGATAAGGACAGTTTAAATCAGCCCCAGCATTTT	NA	TRBV10-3	TRBJ1-5	NA
CASSPPTTEAFF	TGTGCCAGCAGTCCCCCTACCACTGAAGCTTTCTTT	NA	TRBV28	TRBJ1-1	few
CASSLFGSGGPSTDTQYF	TGTGCCAGCAGTTTATTCGGCTCAGGGGGACCTAGCACAGATACGCAGTATTTT	TRBD1	TRBV28	TRBJ2-3	NA
CAISDPPGQDSYEQYF	TGTGCCATCAGTGACCCCCCTGGACAGGACTCCTACGAGCAGTACTTC	TRBD1	TRBV10-3	TRBJ2-7	NA
CSVGEWRGAYEQYF	TGCAGCGTTGGGGAGTGGCGGGGGGCGTACGAGCAGTACTTC	TRBD2	TRBV29-1	TRBJ2-7	NA
CAASFGTVNTEAFF	TGTGCCGCTAGCTTCGGGACAGTCAACACTGAAGCTTTCTTT	TRBD1	TRBV15	TRBJ1-1	NA
CASSGLAGRTDTQYF	TGTGCCAGTAGCGGACTAGCGGGACGGACAGATACGCAGTATTTT	TRBD2	TRBV19	TRBJ2-3	NA